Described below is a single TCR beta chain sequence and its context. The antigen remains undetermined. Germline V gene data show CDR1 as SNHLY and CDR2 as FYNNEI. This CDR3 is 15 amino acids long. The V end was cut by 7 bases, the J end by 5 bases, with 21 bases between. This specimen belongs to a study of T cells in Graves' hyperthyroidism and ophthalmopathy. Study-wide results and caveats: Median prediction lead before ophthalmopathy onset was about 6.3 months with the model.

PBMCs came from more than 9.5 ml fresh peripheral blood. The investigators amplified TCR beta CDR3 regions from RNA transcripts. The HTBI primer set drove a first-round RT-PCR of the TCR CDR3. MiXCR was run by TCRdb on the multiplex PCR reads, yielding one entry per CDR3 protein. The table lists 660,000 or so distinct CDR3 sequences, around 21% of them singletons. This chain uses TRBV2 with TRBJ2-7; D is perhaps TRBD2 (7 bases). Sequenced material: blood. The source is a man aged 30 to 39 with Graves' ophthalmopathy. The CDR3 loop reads CASNGGGRSYDEQYF. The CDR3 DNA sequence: TGTGCCAGCAATGGGGGGGGGCGATCTTATGACGAGCAGTACTTC.